The rows below give T cell receptor beta chains drawn from one sample of a study of blood T cell repertoires in COVID-19. Sequencing used immunoSEQ multiplex PCR; TCRdb keeps in-frame clones, though not all of them. Found here are around 200,000 clones, roughly four fifths of them singletons; the top ten hold roughly 2.7%. What was sequenced was peripheral blood. Source of these receptors: a woman in her 40s with active or convalescent COVID-19. Each CDR3 is given with its conserved first and last residue. Each record gives: CDR3 DNA, CDR3 protein, V gene, J gene, clone size, D gene. The D gene is left open where the match is weak. The size of a clone is reported for some rows only, either as once, few or many, or as a class for expanded clones.

DNA: TGCGCCAGCAGCCAAGGATTGCACAGGGCGGATGAAAAACTGTTTTTT
CDR3: CASSQGLHRADEKLFF
V: TRBV4-3
J: TRBJ1-4
size: NA
D: NA

DNA: TGTGCCAGCAGAGAGACACCCTATGGCTACACCTTC
CDR3: CASRETPYGYTF
V: TRBV2
J: TRBJ1-2
size: NA
D: NA

DNA: TGTGCCAGCAGCTTCCCGGGACAGGGGCGTGAGCAGTTCTTC
CDR3: CASSFPGQGREQFF
V: TRBV3-1/TRBV3-2
J: TRBJ2-1
size: NA
D: TRBD1

DNA: TGCAGTGTGAGGTCAGGGCACGAGCAGTACTTC
CDR3: CSVRSGHEQYF
V: TRBV20-1
J: TRBJ2-7
size: NA
D: NA

DNA: TGTGCCACCAGTCGTCAGGGGACCGCTGAAGCTTTCTTT
CDR3: CATSRQGTAEAFF
V: TRBV24-1
J: TRBJ1-1
size: NA
D: NA

DNA: TGTGCCAGCAGCTTTCCAGGCGTAACTTACAATGAGCAGTTCTTC
CDR3: CASSFPGVTYNEQFF
V: TRBV7-9
J: TRBJ2-1
size: NA
D: NA

DNA: TGCGCCAGCAGCCAAGATCCTAGTTCCGAGACCCAGTACTTC
CDR3: CASSQDPSSETQYF
V: TRBV4-3
J: TRBJ2-5
size: NA
D: NA

DNA: TGTGCCAGCAGTCCCTGGGGACAGTGGCCAGTTCGACGAGACTACACCTTC
CDR3: CASSPWGQWPVRRDYTF
V: TRBV6-9
J: TRBJ1-2
size: NA
D: TRBD1

DNA: TGTGCCAGCAGACCCGGACAAGTCAATCAGCCCCAGCATTTT
CDR3: CASRPGQVNQPQHF
V: TRBV6-5
J: TRBJ1-5
size: NA
D: NA

DNA: TGTGCCAGCAGTCCCCCCGGGACTAGTTATGAGCAGTTCTTC
CDR3: CASSPPGTSYEQFF
V: TRBV25-1
J: TRBJ2-1
size: NA
D: TRBD2

DNA: TGTGCCAGCAGCCTAAAGGCAGGGGGTTCCCCTAATGAAAAACTGTTTTTT
CDR3: CASSLKAGGSPNEKLFF
V: TRBV3-1/TRBV3-2
J: TRBJ1-4
size: NA
D: TRBD1

DNA: TGTGCCAGTACAAGCGGGGGGGCCGGGGAGACCCAGTACTTC
CDR3: CASTSGGAGETQYF
V: TRBV19
J: TRBJ2-5
size: NA
D: TRBD2

DNA: TGTGCCAGCCGCCCGACTAGCGGGGCACGCCTCTCCTACAATGAGCAGTTCTTC
CDR3: CASRPTSGARLSYNEQFF
V: TRBV11-2
J: TRBJ2-1
size: NA
D: TRBD2

DNA: TGCGCCAGCAGCCCGATCGGACAGGGGGCGGGCGAGCAGTACTTC
CDR3: CASSPIGQGAGEQYF
V: TRBV5-1
J: TRBJ2-7
size: NA
D: TRBD1

DNA: TGTGCCAGTAGTATCTTCCTGGGACAGGGACGTCAGCCCCAGCATTTT
CDR3: CASSIFLGQGRQPQHF
V: TRBV19
J: TRBJ1-5
size: NA
D: TRBD1

DNA: TGTGCCAGCTCTCGAACTAGGAGCTCCTACAATGAGCAGTTCTTC
CDR3: CASSRTRSSYNEQFF
V: TRBV2
J: TRBJ2-1
size: NA
D: NA

DNA: TGTGCCAGCTCGCGCGGAACTCAAGAGACCCAGTACTTC
CDR3: CASSRGTQETQYF
V: TRBV2
J: TRBJ2-5
size: once
D: NA

DNA: TGTGCCAGCAGTGATAGCGACCGTGGAGAGACCCAGTACTTC
CDR3: CASSDSDRGETQYF
V: TRBV7-9
J: TRBJ2-5
size: NA
D: NA

DNA: TGCGCCAGCAGCCCAGGATACACTGAAGCTTTCTTT
CDR3: CASSPGYTEAFF
V: TRBV5-1
J: TRBJ1-1
size: NA
D: NA

DNA: TGTGCCAGCAGCGCCAAAAGGAGGGACGGGCAGCCCCAGCATTTT
CDR3: CASSAKRRDGQPQHF
V: TRBV21-1
J: TRBJ1-5
size: NA
D: NA

DNA: TGTGCCAGCAGTCTCGGAGGGCCAGATACGCAGTATTTT
CDR3: CASSLGGPDTQYF
V: TRBV3-1/TRBV3-2
J: TRBJ2-3
size: NA
D: NA

DNA: TGTGCCAGCAGTGAATTAAAGGCAGGGGGTGGCTACACCTTC
CDR3: CASSELKAGGGYTF
V: TRBV25-1
J: TRBJ1-2
size: once
D: TRBD1

DNA: TGTGCCAGCAGCTTAAGGGGGGCAGATACGCAGTATTTT
CDR3: CASSLRGADTQYF
V: TRBV7-3
J: TRBJ2-3
size: few
D: NA

DNA: TGCGCCAGCAGCTTGGGACAGAATCAGCCCCAGCATTTT
CDR3: CASSLGQNQPQHF
V: TRBV5-1
J: TRBJ1-5
size: NA
D: NA

DNA: TGCAGTGCTAGTCAAAAGCCGAACACTGAAGCTTTCTTT
CDR3: CSASQKPNTEAFF
V: TRBV20-1
J: TRBJ1-1
size: NA
D: NA

DNA: TGTGCCAGCAGCCTCGGAAAGGGGTCTGTCACTGAAGCTTTCTTT
CDR3: CASSLGKGSVTEAFF
V: TRBV7-9
J: TRBJ1-1
size: NA
D: NA

DNA: TGTGCCAGCAGCCAGGGCTACAGTGCCCGCAACTATGGCTACACCTTC
CDR3: CASSQGYSARNYGYTF
V: TRBV4-2
J: TRBJ1-2
size: NA
D: NA

DNA: TGTGCCAGCGGGCCTAGCGGGGGGGCCCGCACAGATACGCAGTATTTT
CDR3: CASGPSGGARTDTQYF
V: TRBV28
J: TRBJ2-3
size: NA
D: TRBD2

DNA: TGTGCCAGCAGTTCTAGCGTAGGCTACGAGCAGTACTTC
CDR3: CASSSSVGYEQYF
V: TRBV27
J: TRBJ2-7
size: NA
D: NA

DNA: TGTGCCAGCAGCCAAGACTCGGCCCCCCTGATGGCAGATACGCAGTATTTT
CDR3: CASSQDSAPLMADTQYF
V: TRBV7-9
J: TRBJ2-3
size: NA
D: NA

DNA: TGTGCCAGCAGCCCAAGGGCCGGGATGAACACTGAAGCTTTCTTT
CDR3: CASSPRAGMNTEAFF
V: TRBV11-3
J: TRBJ1-1
size: NA
D: NA

DNA: TGTGCCAGCAGTTCACAGGACGGCGGGAACACTGAAGCTTTCTTT
CDR3: CASSSQDGGNTEAFF
V: TRBV6-6
J: TRBJ1-1
size: NA
D: NA

DNA: TGTGCCATCAGTGAGGCCCCGGGACAGTCGAATGAAAAACTGTTTTTT
CDR3: CAISEAPGQSNEKLFF
V: TRBV10-3
J: TRBJ1-4
size: NA
D: TRBD1

DNA: TGTGCCAGCAGCCAAGGGAGGGGCTCGTACGAGCAGTACTTC
CDR3: CASSQGRGSYEQYF
V: TRBV3-1/TRBV3-2
J: TRBJ2-7
size: few
D: NA

DNA: TGTGCCAGCCCCCCGGACTCGGGGGTAACTGAAGCTTTCTTT
CDR3: CASPPDSGVTEAFF
V: TRBV6-5
J: TRBJ1-1
size: NA
D: NA

DNA: TGCGCCAGCAGCCCAACAGTACGAAGCTCCTACGAGCAGTACTTC
CDR3: CASSPTVRSSYEQYF
V: TRBV5-1
J: TRBJ2-7
size: NA
D: NA

DNA: TGTGCCAGCAGCAAAGCGGGAGGGCCGGAGGATGAGCAGTTCTTC
CDR3: CASSKAGGPEDEQFF
V: TRBV21-1
J: TRBJ2-1
size: NA
D: NA

DNA: TGTGCCAGCAGCGTAGTAGGAGGGCCCATTCAGTACTTC
CDR3: CASSVVGGPIQYF
V: TRBV9
J: TRBJ2-4
size: once
D: NA

DNA: TGTGCCAGCAGCGTGGGACAGGGGGTCAACTATGGCTACACCTTC
CDR3: CASSVGQGVNYGYTF
V: TRBV9
J: TRBJ1-2
size: NA
D: TRBD1

DNA: TGTGCCAGCAGCTTACAGAGTGCCTACGAGCAGTACTTC
CDR3: CASSLQSAYEQYF
V: TRBV5-5
J: TRBJ2-7
size: NA
D: NA